The 5 T cell receptor beta chains below come from one sample, sequenced in a study of response to subunit inactivated influenza vaccine. TCRdb reanalysed the RT-PCR reads using MiXCR and keeps one entry per CDR3 protein. This sample has over 650,000 distinct CDR3 sequences, with less than 20% found just once. The sample was PBMCs from blood, taken around 5 days after vaccination. These receptors originate from a man in his forties or fifties who received an inactivated influenza vaccine.

This sequence joins TRBV11-2 and TRBJ2-7, with 9 bases lining up with TRBD2. The V gene end was trimmed by 1 base and the J gene end by 0 bases; junction bases not matched to a gene: 13. Germline V gives CDR1 SGHAT, CDR2 FQNNGV. The CDR3 runs 19 residues. The CDR3 here is CASSLVFPLTSGTSYEQYF. The CDR3 DNA follows: TGTGCCAGCAGCTTAGTTTTCCCTCTGACTAGCGGTACCTCCTACGAGCAGTACTTC. The full variable domain, rest sourced from reference TRBV11-2 and TRBJ2-7, is EAGVAQSPRYKIIEKRQSVAFWCNPISGHATLYWYQQILGQGPKLLIQFQNNGVVDDSQLPKDRFSAERLKGVDSTLKIQPAKLEDSAVYLCASSLVFPLTSGTSYEQYFGPGTRLTVT.

The chain recombines TRBV6-5 with TRBJ2-3, with 8 bases lining up with TRBD1. V shed 0 bases and J 3 bases; nucleotides not matched to a gene: 5. Germline-derived CDR1 and CDR2 are MNHEY and SVGAGI. The CDR3 is 16 residues long. CDR3 nucleotide sequence: TGTGCCAGCAGTTACTCGAGGCAGGGGGCGACAGATACGCAGTATTTT. The encoded protein is CASSYSRQGATDTQYF.

This chain links TRBV12-3 or TRBV12-4 with TRBJ1-5; 10 nucleotides match TRBD1. The CDR3 is 15 amino acids. V shed 3 bases, J shed 6 bases, and the junction held 5 bases outside the gene matches. For the CDR3, the DNA is TGTGCCAGCAGTTTTGGGACAGGGGTGTTTCAGCCCCAGCATTTT. This sequence encodes CASSFGTGVFQPQHF.

In its sample, this clonotype was seen a few times. V usage is TRBV20-1 and J usage is TRBJ2-1, with D possibly matching TRBD1 (6 bases). The CDR3 has 15 amino acids. The germline V gene encodes CDR1 DFQATT and CDR2 SNEGSKA (reference sequence). V lost 0 bases and J 2 bases, leaving 11 bases between the germline ends. CDR3 coding DNA: TGCAGTGCTAGAGACTTTGAGGGGGCCTACAATGAGCAGTTCTTC. As protein: CSARDFEGAYNEQFF.

This clonotype was detected a few times. The chain joins TRBV6-2 or TRBV6-3 to TRBJ2-1; 13 positions agree with TRBD2. V lost 6 bases, J lost 5 bases, and 25 bases stayed unmatched. Germline V CDR1 and CDR2: MNHEY, SVGEGT. The CDR3 totals 22 residues. CDR3 nucleotides: TGTGCCAGCAGATCGGGGGTTACAGGGGGCGCCGGACTAGCGGGAGTGAACAATGAGCAGTTCTTC. This gives the protein CASRSGVTGGAGLAGVNNEQFF.